The 10 T cell receptor beta chains reported below all come from one sample, sequenced in a study of CD8+CD57+ T cells in acquired aplastic anemia. Genomic DNA served as template for TCR beta VDJ and CDR3 profiling. TCRdb recomputed calls from the reads with MiXCR, one row per CDR3 protein. The table includes some 180,000 distinct CDR3 sequences, 45% to 50% detected once. The source material was sorted CD4+, CD8+, or CD8+CD57+ T cells (not recorded which) from PBMCs. The receptors come from a human donor in good health.

This clonotype has just one count. This chain connects TRBV4-1 to TRBJ2-3, with D tentatively TRBD1 (6 bases). Trimming left V 3 bases short and J 3 bases short, with 10 bases between. The CDR3 contains 14 residues. Germline CDR1 and CDR2: MGHRA and YSYEKL. In nucleotides, the CDR3 is TGCGCCAGCAGCCATCGCCAGGGGACAGATACGCAGTATTTT. Protein product: CASSHRQGTDTQYF.

The chain combines TRBV20-1 with TRBJ2-7; 10 nucleotides agree with TRBD1. Germline assignment: CDR1 DFQATT and CDR2 SNEGSKA (reference sequence). The CDR3 is 12 residues long. The ends lost 5 bases at V and 6 bases at J; junction bases unmatched: 4. The CDR3 DNA follows: TGCAGTGCTGGGGACAGGGGAGGCGAGCAGTACTTC. Translating it yields CSAGDRGGEQYF.

The V call is TRBV7-9, the J call TRBJ2-7; maybe TRBD1 (6 bases). In germline, CDR1 is SEHNR, CDR2 FQNEAQ (reference sequence). The CDR3 has 15 amino acids. Trimming took 1 base from V and 3 from J, leaving 13 bases between them. CDR3 sequence reads: CASSLGDRTYYEQYF. CDR3 nucleotide sequence: TGTGCCAGCAGCTTAGGAGACAGGACTTACTACGAGCAGTACTTC.

The chain is built from TRBV25-1 and TRBJ2-2; D might be TRBD2 (5 bases). The CDR3 totals 16 residues. The V gene lost 1 base and the J gene lost 4 bases, with 13 bases spanning the gap. CDR1 is MGHDK, CDR2 SYGVNS, per germline. CDR3 amino acids: CASSESPQGGTGELFF. The CDR3 region has the DNA TGTGCCAGCAGTGAATCCCCACAAGGAGGCACCGGGGAGCTGTTTTTT.

The V call is TRBV19, the J call TRBJ1-2; no reliable D call. The CDR3 extends over 12 amino acids. Trimming pared 5 bases from V and 2 bases from J, leaving 6 bases between. In germline, CDR1 is LNHDA, CDR2 SQIVND (reference sequence). In DNA form, the CDR3 reads TGTGCCAGTAGTCCGAACAACTATGGCTACACCTTC. It specifies CASSPNNYGYTF.

In this sample, this clonotype turned up many times. The chain employs TRBV20-1 and TRBJ2-5; TRBD1 matches 7 bases. The CDR3 consists of 12 residues. Trimming at V came to 6 bases and at J to 5 bases, leaving 6 bases not matched to a gene. Germline V gene sequence: CDR1 DFQATT, CDR2 SNEGSKA (reference sequence). In DNA, the CDR3 is TGCAGTGCCAGACAGGGTCTGGAGACCCAGTACTTC. Encoded protein: CSARQGLETQYF.

This clonotype appeared a few times. The chain joins TRBV6-1 to TRBJ1-4, with 9 nucleotides matching TRBD1. The trim removed 6 bases at V and 5 bases at J, leaving 7 bases unmatched. The CDR3 consists of 15 residues. Germline CDR1 MNHNS, CDR2 SASEGT. CDR3 in amino acids: CASRPTGGGNEKLFF. For the CDR3, the DNA is TGTGCCAGCAGACCCACAGGGGGCGGGAATGAAAAACTGTTTTTT.

This clonotype was detected many times. The rearrangement joins TRBV2 to TRBJ1-1; D not resolved. Trimming removed 5 bases at V and 1 base at J, with 2 bases between. Germline CDR1 SNHLY, CDR2 FYNNEI. The CDR3 runs to 11 residues. CDR3 in DNA: TGTGCCAGCAGTAGGAACACTGAAGCTTTCTTT. Translating it yields CASSRNTEAFF.

The rearrangement links TRBV7-3 to TRBJ2-7; 7 positions agree with TRBD1. The CDR3 has 14 residues. Germline values: CDR1 SGHTA, CDR2 FQGTGA. V lost 5 bases, J lost 5 bases, and 9 bases stayed unmatched. The CDR3 bases are TGTGCCAGCAGCCAGGACAGGCACGGGGACGAGCAGTACTTC. It is translated as CASSQDRHGDEQYF.

The chain is built from TRBV7-8 and TRBJ2-5; D is perhaps TRBD1 (6 bases). V dropped 5 bases and J dropped 1 base, with 17 bases sitting between them. The CDR3 length is 16 residues. Per germline, CDR1 SGHVS and CDR2 FQNEAQ. The CDR3 here is CASSRGIRGFQETQYF. CDR3 bases: TGTGCCAGCAGCAGGGGGATCCGGGGCTTCCAAGAGACCCAGTACTTC.